These T cell receptor beta chains were read from a single sample in a study of blood T cells in healthy people across ages. TCRdb reanalysed the 5' RACE reads using MiXCR and keeps one entry per CDR3 protein. The repertoire has fewer than 750,000 distinct CDR3 sequences, approximately 52% of them found once; the top ten carry 13%. The sequencing input was blood. The receptors originated from a woman aged 80 or over in good health. Both conserved end residues are trimmed from each CDR3. Fields, in order: V gene, D gene, CDR3 protein. A D gene is named only where the DNA matches it firmly.

V gene: TRBV7-9
D gene: NA
CDR3 protein: ASSLDLHSNTQY

V gene: TRBV4-2
D gene: TRBD2
CDR3 protein: ASSQRLLAGVTGANVLT

V gene: TRBV12-3/TRBV12-4
D gene: NA
CDR3 protein: ASSLSLTQQPQH

V gene: TRBV27
D gene: NA
CDR3 protein: ASRRDTTWYGYT

V gene: TRBV12-3/TRBV12-4
D gene: NA
CDR3 protein: AGRSATDTQY

V gene: TRBV18
D gene: NA
CDR3 protein: ASSRMGSSYEQY

V gene: TRBV20-1
D gene: NA
CDR3 protein: SARPRGTAPDTQY

V gene: TRBV6-5
D gene: TRBD1
CDR3 protein: ASRDEGQGEETQY

V gene: TRBV12-3/TRBV12-4
D gene: NA
CDR3 protein: ASSSQGTKANYGYT

V gene: TRBV29-1
D gene: TRBD1
CDR3 protein: SVQDREKLF

V gene: TRBV12-3/TRBV12-4
D gene: NA
CDR3 protein: ASGRGAGVTYNEQF

V gene: TRBV9
D gene: NA
CDR3 protein: ASSPMNTEAF

V gene: TRBV7-6
D gene: TRBD2
CDR3 protein: ANSRTSGYNEQF

V gene: TRBV11-2
D gene: NA
CDR3 protein: ASSLLAGFTDTQY

V gene: TRBV11-2
D gene: TRBD2
CDR3 protein: ASSIGGLAGFNEQF

V gene: TRBV29-1
D gene: TRBD2
CDR3 protein: SVKREFSYNEQF

V gene: TRBV12-3/TRBV12-4
D gene: NA
CDR3 protein: ASSFGTSMDTQY

V gene: TRBV2
D gene: NA
CDR3 protein: ASTRGSLETQY

V gene: TRBV5-1
D gene: TRBD2
CDR3 protein: ASSSLAGPPWGEQF

V gene: TRBV2
D gene: TRBD1
CDR3 protein: ACRQGGSPLH

V gene: TRBV10-3
D gene: NA
CDR3 protein: AISELPGQETGASYEQY

V gene: TRBV5-4
D gene: NA
CDR3 protein: ASSTAARGTDTQY

V gene: TRBV6-5
D gene: NA
CDR3 protein: AGSYVGSEY

V gene: TRBV20-1
D gene: TRBD1
CDR3 protein: SVLEGANNQPQH

V gene: TRBV29-1
D gene: TRBD2
CDR3 protein: TPGGWLTGVGDNEQF

V gene: TRBV3-1
D gene: TRBD1
CDR3 protein: ASSTRVRGHEKLF

V gene: TRBV12-3/TRBV12-4
D gene: NA
CDR3 protein: ASTTQGSTDTQY

V gene: TRBV3-1
D gene: TRBD2
CDR3 protein: ASKPHGGEMGQF

V gene: TRBV12-3/TRBV12-4
D gene: TRBD1
CDR3 protein: ASTTGIYGYT

V gene: TRBV3-1
D gene: NA
CDR3 protein: ASSQDHSQETQY

V gene: TRBV20-1
D gene: NA
CDR3 protein: SAGTRVKETQY

V gene: TRBV7-2
D gene: NA
CDR3 protein: ASSPRTDPGEKLF

V gene: TRBV7-6
D gene: NA
CDR3 protein: ASSLGSRGQEQY

V gene: TRBV24-1
D gene: NA
CDR3 protein: ATSDSDNGGTDTQY

V gene: TRBV29-1
D gene: NA
CDR3 protein: SVEDPRSYYNEQF

V gene: TRBV5-1
D gene: TRBD2
CDR3 protein: ASSGGRSRETQY

V gene: TRBV15
D gene: NA
CDR3 protein: ATSLSGSSYEQY

V gene: TRBV10-3
D gene: TRBD1
CDR3 protein: AIAPQGDTEAF

V gene: TRBV2
D gene: NA
CDR3 protein: ASSGKGSTGYT

V gene: TRBV29-1
D gene: NA
CDR3 protein: SVVASYEQY

V gene: TRBV25-1
D gene: TRBD1
CDR3 protein: ASSVQGAGEQF

V gene: TRBV10-3
D gene: NA
CDR3 protein: AISEVATTQF

V gene: TRBV2
D gene: NA
CDR3 protein: ASLGSNSPLH

V gene: TRBV3-1
D gene: NA
CDR3 protein: ASSPMGATNEKLF

V gene: TRBV6-1
D gene: NA
CDR3 protein: ASTNSDTDTQY

V gene: TRBV5-1
D gene: NA
CDR3 protein: ASSSSGEFTDTQY

V gene: TRBV11-2
D gene: NA
CDR3 protein: ASSAPRDGKYSPLH

V gene: TRBV2
D gene: TRBD2
CDR3 protein: ASGRDGFTYEQY

V gene: TRBV5-1
D gene: NA
CDR3 protein: ASSSLDRYDEQF

V gene: TRBV5-4
D gene: NA
CDR3 protein: ASSFYPGEQY

V gene: TRBV10-3
D gene: TRBD1
CDR3 protein: AISGGQAAYNSPLH

V gene: TRBV30
D gene: TRBD1
CDR3 protein: AWSEDRADEKLF

V gene: TRBV29-1
D gene: NA
CDR3 protein: SPRPNPTDTQY

V gene: TRBV4-1
D gene: TRBD2
CDR3 protein: ASSLRLAWGGDEQY

V gene: TRBV29-1
D gene: TRBD2
CDR3 protein: SVRLAGGSNTGELF

V gene: TRBV20-1
D gene: NA
CDR3 protein: SARDPLGPGPDTQY

V gene: TRBV12-3/TRBV12-4
D gene: TRBD1
CDR3 protein: ASSFWQGDGTQY

V gene: TRBV6-5
D gene: TRBD1
CDR3 protein: ASRSDRGPVNEQF

V gene: TRBV12-3/TRBV12-4
D gene: NA
CDR3 protein: ASSLGWGSHGYT

V gene: TRBV29-1
D gene: NA
CDR3 protein: SVDLRRANYGYT